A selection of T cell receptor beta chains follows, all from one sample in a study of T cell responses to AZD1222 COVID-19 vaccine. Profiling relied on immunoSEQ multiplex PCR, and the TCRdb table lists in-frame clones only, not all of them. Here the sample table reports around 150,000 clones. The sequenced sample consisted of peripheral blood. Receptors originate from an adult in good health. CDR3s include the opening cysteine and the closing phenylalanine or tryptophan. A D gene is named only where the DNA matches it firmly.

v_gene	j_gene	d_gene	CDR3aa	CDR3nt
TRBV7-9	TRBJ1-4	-	CASSYPTGSNEKLFF	TGTGCCAGCAGTTACCCGACAGGCTCTAATGAAAAACTGTTTTTT
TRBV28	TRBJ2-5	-	CASRPLFRETQYF	TGTGCCAGCAGGCCCTTGTTTCGAGAGACCCAGTACTTC
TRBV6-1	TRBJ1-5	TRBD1	CASSVGQGMGYSNQPQHF	TGTGCCAGCAGTGTGGGACAGGGGATGGGATATAGCAATCAGCCCCAGCATTTT
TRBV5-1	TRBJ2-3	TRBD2	CASSSAGGGGDTQYF	TGCGCCAGCAGCTCAGCCGGCGGGGGAGGGGATACGCAGTATTTT
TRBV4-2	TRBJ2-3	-	CASSQDPQGGDTQYF	TGTGCCAGCAGCCAAGATCCCCAGGGGGGGGATACGCAGTATTTT
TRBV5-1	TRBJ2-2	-	CASSLVSQNTGELFF	TGCGCCAGCAGCTTGGTTTCACAAAACACCGGGGAGCTGTTTTTT
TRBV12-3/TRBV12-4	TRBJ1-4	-	CASSLKGGEKLFF	TGTGCCAGCAGTTTAAAGGGCGGTGAAAAACTGTTTTTT
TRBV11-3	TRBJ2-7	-	CASSPRTPRGEQYF	TGTGCCAGCAGCCCTCGGACTCCCCGGGGCGAGCAGTACTTC
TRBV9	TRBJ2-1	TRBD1	CASSKGDRGSSEQFF	TGTGCCAGCAGCAAAGGGGACAGGGGGTCGAGTGAGCAGTTCTTC
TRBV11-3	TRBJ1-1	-	CASTSGRGSTEAFF	TGTGCCAGCACCTCGGGGAGGGGCTCAACTGAAGCTTTCTTT
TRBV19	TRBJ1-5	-	CASSIDRAGNQPQHF	TGTGCCAGTAGTATAGATCGGGCAGGGAATCAGCCCCAGCATTTT
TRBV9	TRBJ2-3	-	CASARGDYTDTQYF	TGTGCCAGCGCTCGTGGAGACTACACAGATACGCAGTATTTT
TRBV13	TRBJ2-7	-	CASSLGPVTYEQYF	TGTGCCAGCAGCTTAGGACCAGTTACCTACGAGCAGTACTTC
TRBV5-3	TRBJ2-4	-	CARSCGRYLLAKNIQYF	TGTGCCAGAAGCTGTGGGCGGTACCTCCTAGCCAAAAACATTCAGTACTTC
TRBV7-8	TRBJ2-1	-	CASSFLSYNEQFF	TGTGCCAGCAGCTTCCTCTCCTACAATGAGCAGTTCTTC
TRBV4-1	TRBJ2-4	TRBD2	CASSQDFPRLAGATPYF	TGCGCCAGCAGCCAAGATTTCCCGAGACTAGCGGGGGCCACCCCATACTTC
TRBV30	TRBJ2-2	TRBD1	CAWSGGTGQNTGELFF	TGTGCCTGGAGTGGTGGGACAGGGCAAAACACCGGGGAGCTGTTTTTT
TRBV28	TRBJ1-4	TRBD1	CASNRGGATNEKLFF	TGTGCCAGCAACAGGGGGGGCGCAACTAATGAAAAACTGTTTTTT
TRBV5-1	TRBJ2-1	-	CASSLTRGVGAYNEQFF	TGCGCCAGCAGCTTGACCCGGGGTGTGGGGGCCTACAATGAGCAGTTCTTC
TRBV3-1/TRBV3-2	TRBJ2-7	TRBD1	CASSPTDRGLNEQYF	TGTGCCAGCAGCCCCACAGACAGGGGGCTCAACGAGCAGTACTTC
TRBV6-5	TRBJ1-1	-	CASKEHGAMNTEAFF	TGTGCCAGCAAGGAACACGGGGCTATGAACACTGAAGCTTTCTTT
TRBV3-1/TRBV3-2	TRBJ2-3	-	CASSQVVLDPHTQYF	TGTGCCAGCAGCCAAGTGGTTCTGGATCCTCATACGCAGTATTTT
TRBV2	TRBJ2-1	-	CASSPTLSSNRVF	TGTGCCAGCAGCCCCACCCTGTCCTCTAATCGGGTCTTC
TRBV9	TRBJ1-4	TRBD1	CASSVGAGGGFATNEKLFF	TGTGCCAGCAGCGTAGGGGCAGGAGGGGGCTTTGCAACTAATGAAAAACTGTTTTTT
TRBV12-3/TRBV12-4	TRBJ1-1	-	CASSFTEEAFF	TGTGCCAGCAGTTTCACTGAAGAAGCTTTCTTT
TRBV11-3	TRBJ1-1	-	CASSIGPNTEAFF	TGTGCCAGCAGCATCGGCCCGAACACTGAAGCTTTCTTT
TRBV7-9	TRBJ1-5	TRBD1	CASSLQGELQPQHF	TGTGCCAGCAGCTTACAGGGGGAACTTCAGCCCCAGCATTTT
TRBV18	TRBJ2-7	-	CASSPQDHEQYF	TGTGCCAGCTCACCGCAGGACCACGAGCAGTACTTC
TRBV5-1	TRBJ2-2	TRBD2	CASSYRSGGASNTGELFF	TGCGCCAGCAGCTACCGTAGCGGGGGGGCTTCGAACACCGGGGAGCTGTTTTTT
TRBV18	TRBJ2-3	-	CASSQGLEDTQYF	TGTGCCAGCTCACAGGGGCTTGAAGATACGCAGTATTTT
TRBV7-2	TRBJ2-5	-	CASSLAPSGETQYF	TGTGCCAGCAGCTTAGCCCCCTCGGGGGAGACCCAGTACTTC
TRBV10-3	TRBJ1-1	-	CAISETGGRGAFF	TGTGCCATCAGTGAGACCGGGGGCAGGGGAGCTTTCTTT
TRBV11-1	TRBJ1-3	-	CASSLASGNTIYF	TGTGCCAGCAGCTTAGCGTCCGGAAACACCATATATTTT
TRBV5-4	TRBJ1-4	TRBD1	CASSPPGQGNEKLFF	TGTGCCAGCAGCCCTCCGGGACAGGGGAATGAAAAACTGTTTTTT
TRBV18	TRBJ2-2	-	CASSVEQGRATGELFF	TGTGCCAGCTCTGTCGAACAGGGAAGGGCAACCGGGGAGCTGTTTTTT
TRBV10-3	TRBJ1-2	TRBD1	CAISGQGDYGYTF	TGTGCCATCAGTGGTCAGGGGGACTATGGCTACACCTTC
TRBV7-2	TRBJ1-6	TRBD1	CASSPRTGSSPLHF	TGTGCCAGCAGCCCACGGACAGGATCTTCACCCCTCCACTTT
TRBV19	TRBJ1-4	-	CASSMWQNNEKLFF	TGTGCCAGTAGTATGTGGCAGAATAATGAAAAACTGTTTTTT
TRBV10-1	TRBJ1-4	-	CASSGKDSGEKLFF	TGCGCCAGCAGTGGTAAGGACTCCGGTGAAAAACTGTTTTTT
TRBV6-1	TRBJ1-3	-	CASSEAKGWTGNTIYF	TGTGCCAGCAGTGAAGCGAAGGGTTGGACTGGAAACACCATATATTTT
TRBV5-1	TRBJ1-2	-	CASRWAPGDYGYTF	TGCGCCAGCAGATGGGCCCCCGGCGACTATGGCTACACCTTC
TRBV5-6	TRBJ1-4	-	CASSLVGTNEKLFF	TGTGCCAGCAGCTTGGTGGGCACTAATGAAAAACTGTTTTTT